The 11 T cell receptor beta chains below all came from one sample that was sequenced in a study of blood T cell repertoires in COVID-19 (TCRdb year 2020). The library relied on the immunoSEQ multiplex PCR assay. The clones in this table, taken by TCRdb from immuneACCESS, are in-frame only. Not every clone is retained; where verified, under half of the shortfall comes from an unresolved V gene, and the cause of the rest is unknown. The sample table records roughly 120,000 clones; around 84% of these occur just once. The top ten constitute over 1.2% of the sample. Sequenced material: peripheral blood. The origin of the receptors is a man in his forties with acute or convalescent COVID-19.

The CDR3 DNA sequence: TGTGCCACCAGCAGAGTGAAGGGGACTACCGAGCAGTACTTC. Protein sequence: CATSRVKGTTEQYF. The chain uses TRBV15 and TRBJ2-7; 7 nucleotides agree with TRBD2. Germline trimming cut 1 base from V and 6 bases from J; bases unmatched to any gene: 6. CDR3 length equals 14 residues. Per germline, CDR1 LNHNV and CDR2 YYDKDF (reference sequence).

This chain uses TRBV11-1 with TRBJ2-7; D not certain. Germline CDR1 SGHAT, CDR2 FQDESV (reference sequence). Trimming cost V 1 base and J 0 bases, with 7 bases left between them. The CDR3 loop spans 14 amino acids. CDR3 DNA sequence: TGTGCCAGCAGCTTAGACAGCCTCTCCTACGAGCAGTACTTC. Protein product: CASSLDSLSYEQYF.

The chain employs TRBV7-9 and TRBJ1-2, with TRBD1 matching 9 bases. V was clipped by 5 bases and J by 7 bases; unmatched bases: 5. The CDR3 has 13 amino acids. Looked up from germline, CDR1 is SEHNR and CDR2 is FQNEAQ (reference sequence). The CDR3 bases are TGTGCCAGCAGCCAGGACAGGGGTATTGGCTACACCTTC. It translates to CASSQDRGIGYTF.

This clone came up once. The chain carries TRBV6-5 and TRBJ2-7, with D possibly matching TRBD1 (6 bases). The CDR3 contains 15 residues. V was pared by 6 bases and J by 6 bases, with 21 bases between. Germline V CDR1 and CDR2: MNHEY, SVGAGI. The CDR3 nucleotides read TGTGCCAGCAGGAGAGGGGGTCCTAAATGGGCCGAGCAGTACTTC. Its translation: CASRRGGPKWAEQYF.

The chain combines TRBV10-2 with TRBJ2-7; perhaps TRBD2 as D (6 bases). The CDR3 has 14 residues. Germline CDR1 reads WSHSY; CDR2 reads SAAADI. The V and J ends lost 3 bases and 4 bases respectively, with 13 bases between them. CDR3 coding DNA: TGCGCCAGCAGTGAAAGGGACGGGGGTTACGAGCAGTACTTC. It yields the protein CASSERDGGYEQYF.

This clone was counted between two and nine times. The rearrangement uses TRBV18 and TRBJ1-2; tentative D call: TRBD1 (5 bases). Germline V gene data show CDR1 as KGHSH and CDR2 as LQKENI. The V gene lost 2 bases and the J gene lost 4 bases, with 8 bases spanning the gap. The CDR3 spans 13 residues. The CDR3 region has the DNA TGTGCCAGCTCACCAAAGCAGGGCTATGGCTACACCTTC. Translating gives CASSPKQGYGYTF.

This CDR3 reads CASSVAQGFYNEQFF. The CDR3 DNA follows: TGTGCCAGCAGCGTAGCACAGGGGTTCTACAATGAGCAGTTCTTC. V is TRBV9 and J is TRBJ2-1; the match to TRBD1 covers 7 bases. The germline CDR1 and CDR2 sequences are SGDLS and YYNGEE. J lost 3 bases, V lost 0 bases, and 3 bases had no gene match. This CDR3 comprises 15 residues.

The CDR3 region has the DNA TGTGCCAGCTCACCGATTCGGGGTGAAGCTTTCTTT. As protein: CASSPIRGEAFF. The rearrangement uses TRBV18 and TRBJ1-1; D gene unclear. CDR1 KGHSH and CDR2 LQKENI come from the germline V gene. The CDR3 is 12 residues long. Trimming shortened V by 3 bases and J by 7 bases, and 9 bases separated the two germline ends.

A few counts support this clone. The gene calls are TRBV6-5 and TRBJ2-7, with unresolved D. Germline V gene data show CDR1 as MNHEY and CDR2 as SVGAGI. This CDR3 has 14 amino acids. V lost 2 bases, J lost 5 bases, and 13 bases lay in between. Here the CDR3 reads CASSYTASRDEQYF. The CDR3 coding sequence is TGTGCCAGCAGTTACACGGCTTCACGGGACGAGCAGTACTTC.

The chain links TRBV25-1 to TRBJ2-3, with a tentative D call TRBD1 (6 bases). V dropped 6 bases and J dropped 7 bases, with 8 bases sitting between them. Germline values: CDR1 MGHDK, CDR2 SYGVNS. This CDR3 is built from 11 residues. The CDR3 here is CASSRGYTQYF. The DNA of the CDR3 is TGTGCCAGCAGCAGGGGATATACGCAGTATTTT.

The chain joins TRBV6-5 to TRBJ2-5, with TRBD2 identical over 9 bases. In germline, CDR1 is MNHEY, CDR2 SVGAGI. J lost 6 bases, V lost 6 bases, and 8 bases had no gene match. The CDR3 is made up of 14 amino acids. The CDR3 DNA sequence: TGTGCCAGCAGAACCGCGGGGGGGCGGAAGACCCAGTACTTC. Protein: CASRTAGGRKTQYF.